The 2 T cell receptor beta chains below all came from one sample that was sequenced in a study of CD8+ T cells in alopecia areata. Cells pooled from cutaneous lymph nodes were sorted on CD4, CD8alpha, NKG2D, NKG2ACE and other markers. Following RNA extraction, reverse transcription yielded cDNA that acted as the sequencing template. Clones were read by immunoSEQ multiplex PCR, and TCRdb kept only the in-frame ones, dropping some. The table records under 350,000 clones without singletons, the ten largest covering more than 1%. The sequencing input was CD4+ T cells sorted from a lymph node. These receptors all come from a C3H/HeJ mouse with alopecia areata. Mice of this strain are of MHC haplotype H2-k.

Note on this clone: Gene and germline names: mouse. The CDR3 end lies 4 residues beyond the end of the read and is filled in from the germline J gene. V is TRBV29 and J is TRBJ2-3, with D possibly being TRBD2 (7 bases). V was trimmed by 11 bases and J by 0 bases, leaving 18 bases between them. CDR1 and CDR2 from the germline V gene are MSHET and SYDVDS. The CDR3 extends over 15 amino acids. The CDR3 loop is CAFPRAGGSAETLYF. Incomplete CDR3 DNA: TGTGCTTTCCCCCGGGCTGGGGGCAGTGCAGAA.

Many counts were recorded for this clone. Mouse gene names and germline throughout. The read terminates 3 residues ahead of where the CDR3 ends, so the germline J gene completes it. This sample includes further DNA sequences coding for the same CDR3. V and J are TRBV19 and TRBJ1-6; possibly TRBD1 for D (5 bases). TRBJ1-6 is designated an ORF whose function remains uncertain. The germline gives CDR1 FNHDT, CDR2 SITEND (reference sequence). V gave up 2 bases and J gave up 0 bases, with 6 bases separating them. The CDR3 is 15 residues long. Here the CDR3 reads CASSMGGSYNSPLYF. The covered CDR3 bases are TGTGCCAGCAGTATGGGGGGTTCCTATAATTCGCCC.